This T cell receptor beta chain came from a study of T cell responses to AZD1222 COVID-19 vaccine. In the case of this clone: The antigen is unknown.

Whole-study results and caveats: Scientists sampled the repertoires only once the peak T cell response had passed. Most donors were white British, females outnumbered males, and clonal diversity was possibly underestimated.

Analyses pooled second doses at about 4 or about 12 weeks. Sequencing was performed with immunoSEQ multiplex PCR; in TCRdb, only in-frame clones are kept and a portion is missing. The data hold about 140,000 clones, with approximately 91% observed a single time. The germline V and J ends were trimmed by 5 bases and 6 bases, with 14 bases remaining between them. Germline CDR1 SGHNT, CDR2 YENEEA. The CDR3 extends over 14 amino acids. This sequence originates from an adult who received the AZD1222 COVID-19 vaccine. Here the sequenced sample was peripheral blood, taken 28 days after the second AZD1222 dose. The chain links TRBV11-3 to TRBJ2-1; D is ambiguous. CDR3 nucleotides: TGTGCCAGCAGCCAAGGCCCGGTGCCCAATGAGCAGTTCTTC. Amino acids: CASSQGPVPNEQFF. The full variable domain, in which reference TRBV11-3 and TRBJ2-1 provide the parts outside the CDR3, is EAGVVQSPRYKIIEKKQPVAFWCNPISGHNTLYWYLQNLGQGPELLIRYENEEAVDDSQLPKDRFSAERLKGVDSTLKIQPAELGDSAVYLCASSQGPVPNEQFFGPGTRLTVL.